This is a list of T cell receptor beta chains from one sample in a study of blood T cells in healthy people across ages. TCRdb reprocessed the 5' RACE reads via MiXCR and lists one record per CDR3 protein. The sample consists of hundreds of thousands of distinct CDR3 sequences, 25% of them appearing once. These data were also reused for a study on T cells of mothers and their children.

Material: blood. These receptors were collected from a boy aged 5-17 years in good health. Both conserved end residues are part of each CDR3. Fields, in order: D gene, clone size, CDR3 length, J gene, V gene, CDR3 protein, CDR3 DNA. A D gene is named only where the DNA matches it firmly. Expanded clones get a size class; other rows say once, few or many, or leave the size out.

d_call: NA; clone_size: few; cdr3_length: 14; j_call: TRBJ1-1; v_call: TRBV5-1; cdr3_aa: CASSSSRGNTEAFF; cdr3_nt: NA
d_call: TRBD2; clone_size: NA; cdr3_length: 16; j_call: TRBJ2-1; v_call: TRBV7-8; cdr3_aa: CASTKKGLAVYNEQFF; cdr3_nt: TGTGCCAGCACCAAAAAAGGGCTAGCGGTCTACAATGAGCAGTTCTTC
d_call: TRBD2; clone_size: few; cdr3_length: 18; j_call: TRBJ2-3; v_call: TRBV4-1; cdr3_aa: CASSQDGPSGSVTDTQYF; cdr3_nt: TGCGCCAGCAGCCAAGATGGACCTAGCGGGAGTGTCACAGATACGCAGTATTTT
d_call: NA; clone_size: few; cdr3_length: 15; j_call: TRBJ1-2; v_call: TRBV7-9; cdr3_aa: CASSTNRELNYGYTF; cdr3_nt: TGTGCCAGCAGCACGAACAGGGAGCTAAACTATGGCTACACCTTC
d_call: NA; clone_size: NA; cdr3_length: 15; j_call: TRBJ2-7; v_call: TRBV6-1; cdr3_aa: CASRGDHSRYYEQYF; cdr3_nt: TGTGCCAGCAGGGGGGATCACTCGAGATACTACGAGCAGTACTTC
d_call: NA; clone_size: few; cdr3_length: 13; j_call: TRBJ2-7; v_call: TRBV5-1; cdr3_aa: CASSSLVGGEQYF; cdr3_nt: TGCGCCAGCAGTTCCTTAGTTGGGGGCGAGCAGTACTTC
d_call: NA; clone_size: few; cdr3_length: 12; j_call: TRBJ2-1; v_call: TRBV7-9; cdr3_aa: CASSDLGYEQFF; cdr3_nt: TGTGCCAGCAGCGACCTAGGCTATGAGCAGTTCTTC
d_call: NA; clone_size: few; cdr3_length: 16; j_call: TRBJ2-5; v_call: TRBV12-3/TRBV12-4; cdr3_aa: CASSPAGQTNQGTQYF; cdr3_nt: TGTGCCAGCAGTCCCGCGGGGCAAACAAACCAAGGGACCCAGTACTTC
d_call: TRBD2; clone_size: NA; cdr3_length: 17; j_call: TRBJ2-1; v_call: TRBV6-5; cdr3_aa: CASSYFSGLAGDNEQFF; cdr3_nt: TGTGCCAGCAGTTACTTCTCTGGCCTAGCGGGAGACAATGAGCAGTTCTTC
d_call: NA; clone_size: few; cdr3_length: 16; j_call: TRBJ2-7; v_call: TRBV18; cdr3_aa: CASSPPNFAGPYEQYF; cdr3_nt: TGTGCCAGCTCACCACCGAATTTCGCAGGTCCCTACGAGCAGTACTTC
d_call: NA; clone_size: NA; cdr3_length: 15; j_call: TRBJ2-1; v_call: TRBV2; cdr3_aa: CASSSSGTGAREQFF; cdr3_nt: TGTGCCAGCAGTTCCTCCGGGACCGGGGCGAGGGAGCAGTTCTTC
d_call: TRBD2; clone_size: few; cdr3_length: 15; j_call: TRBJ2-7; v_call: TRBV6-5; cdr3_aa: CASTKRLAGGGEQYF; cdr3_nt: TGTGCCAGCACTAAAAGACTAGCGGGAGGCGGGGAGCAGTACTTC
d_call: NA; clone_size: NA; cdr3_length: 13; j_call: TRBJ2-5; v_call: TRBV20-1; cdr3_aa: CSARVQTQETQYF; cdr3_nt: TGCAGTGCTAGGGTCCAGACACAAGAGACCCAGTACTTC
d_call: NA; clone_size: NA; cdr3_length: 11; j_call: TRBJ1-4; v_call: TRBV25-1; cdr3_aa: CASSEGWMLFF; cdr3_nt: TGTGCCAGCAGTGAGGGGTGGATGCTGTTTTTT
d_call: TRBD1; clone_size: NA; cdr3_length: 14; j_call: TRBJ2-7; v_call: TRBV5-1; cdr3_aa: CASSLDRAAYEQYF; cdr3_nt: TGCGCCAGCAGCCTGGACAGGGCTGCGTACGAGCAGTACTTC
d_call: NA; clone_size: few; cdr3_length: 12; j_call: TRBJ1-4; v_call: TRBV5-5; cdr3_aa: CASSRGIEKLFF; cdr3_nt: TGTGCCAGCAGCCGTGGGATCGAAAAACTGTTTTTT
d_call: TRBD2; clone_size: NA; cdr3_length: 15; j_call: TRBJ2-3; v_call: TRBV20-1; cdr3_aa: CSADLTSGGTDTQYF; cdr3_nt: TGCAGTGCCGACCTAACTAGCGGGGGCACAGATACGCAGTATTTT
d_call: TRBD1; clone_size: NA; cdr3_length: 14; j_call: TRBJ1-4; v_call: TRBV29-1; cdr3_aa: CSVESWDRGEKLFF; cdr3_nt: TGCAGCGTTGAATCTTGGGACAGGGGTGAAAAACTGTTTTTT
d_call: NA; clone_size: NA; cdr3_length: 15; j_call: TRBJ2-7; v_call: TRBV7-8; cdr3_aa: CASSSASGVPYEQYF; cdr3_nt: TGTGCCAGCAGCTCAGCGTCAGGGGTTCCCTACGAGCAGTACTTC
d_call: NA; clone_size: NA; cdr3_length: 15; j_call: TRBJ1-5; v_call: TRBV7-8; cdr3_aa: CASSLIVERDRPQHF; cdr3_nt: TGTGCCAGCAGCTTAATCGTGGAGAGGGACCGGCCCCAGCATTTT
d_call: NA; clone_size: NA; cdr3_length: 15; j_call: TRBJ2-1; v_call: TRBV20-1; cdr3_aa: CSARVGYLDDNEQFF; cdr3_nt: TGCAGTGCTAGAGTCGGCTATTTGGACGACAATGAGCAGTTCTTC
d_call: NA; clone_size: NA; cdr3_length: 13; j_call: TRBJ2-2; v_call: TRBV11-2; cdr3_aa: CASSLGYAGELFF; cdr3_nt: TGTGCCAGCAGCTTGGGGTACGCCGGGGAGCTGTTTTTT
d_call: TRBD2; clone_size: NA; cdr3_length: 16; j_call: TRBJ2-1; v_call: TRBV4-2; cdr3_aa: CASSQDGSGGLNEQFF; cdr3_nt: TGTGCCAGCAGCCAAGATGGGAGCGGGGGGTTGAATGAGCAGTTCTTC
d_call: TRBD1; clone_size: NA; cdr3_length: 15; j_call: TRBJ2-5; v_call: TRBV25-1; cdr3_aa: CASSDGQGSQETQYF; cdr3_nt: TGTGCCAGCAGTGACGGACAGGGATCCCAAGAGACCCAGTACTTC
d_call: TRBD1; clone_size: few; cdr3_length: 14; j_call: TRBJ1-1; v_call: TRBV19; cdr3_aa: CASSQGGRRTEAFF; cdr3_nt: TGTGCCAGTAGTCAAGGGGGCCGAAGGACTGAAGCTTTCTTT
d_call: TRBD2; clone_size: NA; cdr3_length: 15; j_call: TRBJ2-5; v_call: TRBV7-8; cdr3_aa: CASSSAGGKQETQYF; cdr3_nt: TGTGCCAGCAGCTCAGCGGGGGGCAAACAAGAGACCCAGTACTTC
d_call: NA; clone_size: few; cdr3_length: 15; j_call: TRBJ1-5; v_call: TRBV7-8; cdr3_aa: CASSPPGRDHQPQHF; cdr3_nt: TGTGCCAGCAGCCCCCCCGGCAGGGACCATCAGCCCCAGCATTTT
d_call: NA; clone_size: few; cdr3_length: 12; j_call: TRBJ1-1; v_call: TRBV28; cdr3_aa: CASRGPKTEAFF; cdr3_nt: TGTGCCAGCAGAGGACCCAAGACTGAAGCTTTCTTT